Sequencing of this T cell receptor beta chain was carried out in a study of T cells in Graves' hyperthyroidism and ophthalmopathy. Turning to the study itself: Before any treatment, at initial diagnosis, peripheral blood was collected. Findings and caveats of the study: Classification by a 13 V-J model distinguished ophthalmopathy from stable hyperthyroidism. For ophthalmopathy, model prediction preceded onset by a median 6.5 months.

Only a few counts were recorded for this clonotype. Its specificity is not known. Germline V lookup: CDR1 LNHDA, CDR2 SQIVND (reference sequence). This CDR3 is 13 amino acids long. The V end lost 1 base, the J end lost 9 bases, and 12 bases lay between the germline ends. The CDR3 regions of TCR beta were amplified from RNA transcripts. First-round RT-PCR of the TCR CDR3 relied on the HTBI primer set. Each CDR3 protein gets one entry after TCRdb re-called the multiplex PCR reads with MiXCR. The profile shows some 400,000 distinct CDR3 sequences, about 13% of them singletons. The V gene is TRBV19, the J gene TRBJ1-2; D gene ambiguous. This clonotype was obtained from a man aged 25 to 45 with Graves' hyperthyroidism that later progressed to Graves' ophthalmopathy. The material sequenced was blood. DNA of the CDR3: TGTGCCAGTAGTATAGGACCTCGGGAAAGCTACACCTTC. Translating gives CASSIGPRESYTF.